This TCR beta chain was profiled in a study of T cell repertoires in cytomegalovirus infection. Across the whole study: In public TCR beta signatures, there were indications of both CMV infection and matching HLA type. Study-level points and caveats: Clonotypes of TCR beta that were HLA-C-restricted and CMV-specific dominated the ex vivo response. Frequencies of public TCR beta families were cumulated, and this identified carriers of CMV plus the relevant HLA.

TCRdb recomputed calls from the reads with MiXCR, one row per CDR3 protein. The table shows about 300,000 distinct CDR3 sequences, with roughly 9.3% occurring only once. The CDR3 runs to 13 residues. Trimming removed 1 base from V and 5 bases from J, with 11 bases in between. CDR1 DFQATT and CDR2 SNEGSKA come from the germline V gene (reference sequence). For this clonotype: The antigen is unknown.

Sample: PBMCs. The sequence came from a human donor in good health (CMV status not recorded). Some clones in this sample may be carry-over from other donors' samples. The rearrangement joins TRBV20-1 to TRBJ1-1; no clear D gene. The CDR3 is CSARGVGGTEAFF. The CDR3, as DNA: TGCAGTGCTAGAGGGGTGGGTGGGACTGAAGCTTTCTTT.